The TCR beta chain described here comes from a study of cytomegalovirus exposure and HLA in healthy donors. Study findings and constraints: Roughly uniform sequencing depth across donors was assumed, possibly incorrectly.

This PCR relied on a set of 60 Vbeta primers and 13 Jbeta primers. Produced via immunoSEQ multiplex PCR; TCRdb's table is partial and in-frame only. This table has approximately 210,000 clones, 80% to 90% appearing once. V was shortened by 5 bases and J by 5 bases, with 11 bases between the two germline ends. Germline assignment: CDR1 SGHTA and CDR2 FQGNSA. This CDR3 comprises 13 residues. As for this clone: Its specificity is unknown.

The chain couples TRBV7-2 to TRBJ2-3; D possibly corresponds to TRBD1 (5 bases). Sequenced: PBMCs. The TCR originated in a young man in good health and CMV-seronegative. The CDR3 sequence: CASSISTEDTQYF. The CDR3 bases are TGTGCCAGCAGCATCTCGACAGAAGATACGCAGTATTTT.